The 9 T cell receptor beta chains listed next were all sequenced from one sample in a study of vaccination and CD4 T cells after COVID-19. The antigens of these receptors remain unknown. Treatment reported: roughly ten-day PBMC culture with coronavirus spike peptide pools or control peptides (ViraFEST assay). The Oncomine TCR Beta short-read assay was applied to DNA of cultured CD4+ T cells. Using its own MiXCR run on the PCR reads, TCRdb lists one record per CDR3 protein. The sample lists about 20,000 distinct CDR3 sequences; around 52% were seen once. Sequenced material: CD4+ T cells from blood, cultured in vitro. These receptors were collected from a human donor who had recovered from COVID-19.

This clonotype was detected only a few times. V gene TRBV12-3 or TRBV12-4 combines with J gene TRBJ1-2; D call uncertain. The CDR3 loop spans 15 amino acids. V was cut by 5 bases and J by 4 bases, with 17 bases left in between. Here the CDR3 reads CASSTQIGSFYGYTF. The CDR3 DNA is TGTGCCAGCAGTACCCAAATAGGCAGCTTCTATGGCTACACCTTC.

This clonotype was detected only once. The chain joins TRBV27 to TRBJ2-3; the D gene is possibly TRBD1 (5 bases). The CDR3 runs to 14 residues. The germline V gene has CDR1 MNHEY and CDR2 SMNVEV (reference sequence). Trimming stripped 4 bases from V and 3 bases from J, with 11 bases between. The CDR3 DNA follows: TGTGCCAGCAGTTGGCAGGGATATACAGATACGCAGTATTTT. Protein: CASSWQGYTDTQYF.

This chain uses TRBV9 with TRBJ1-2; D unclear. The V and J ends lost 3 bases and 4 bases respectively, with 13 bases between them. The germline V gene encodes CDR1 SGDLS and CDR2 YYNGEE. The CDR3 runs to 14 residues. Here the CDR3 reads CASSANRVGYGYTF. The DNA for the CDR3 is TGTGCCAGCAGCGCTAATCGGGTCGGCTATGGCTACACCTTC.

The CDR3 sequence: CASSEGWEYYEQYF. The DNA for the CDR3 is TGTGCCAGCAGTGAAGGGTGGGAATACTACGAGCAGTACTTC. This chain connects TRBV6-1 to TRBJ2-7; D gene unclear. The V end was cut by 1 base, the J end by 3 bases, with 10 bases between. CDR3 length equals 14 residues. Germline V CDR1 and CDR2: MNHNS, SASEGT.

This sequence joins TRBV18 and TRBJ2-2; TRBD2 agrees at 8 bases. Unmatched junction bases numbered 15, after V lost 0 bases and J lost 0 bases. CDR3 length equals 21 residues. The germline V gene has CDR1 KGHSH and CDR2 LQKENI. For the CDR3, the DNA is TGTGCCAGCTCACCACCGAGGGCCCGCGGGAGGCCCAACGCGAACACCGGGGAGCTGTTTTTT. Translated, it gives CASSPPRARGRPNANTGELFF.

The genes are TRBV7-6 and TRBJ2-1; 12 nucleotides line up with TRBD2. V gave up 0 bases and J gave up 7 bases; unmatched junction bases: 4. Looked up from germline, CDR1 is SGHVS and CDR2 is FNYEAQ. This CDR3 contains 16 residues. The chain's CDR3 is CASSLALAGGRNEQFF. In DNA form, the CDR3 reads TGTGCCAGCAGCTTAGCCCTAGCGGGGGGGCGTAATGAGCAGTTCTTC. The whole variable domain, filled in from reference TRBV7-6 and TRBJ2-1, reads GAGVSQSPRYKVTKRGQDVALRCDPISGHVSLYWYRQALGQGPEFLTYFNYEAQQDKSGLPNDRFSAERPEGSISTLTIQRTEQRDSAMYRCASSLALAGGRNEQFFGPGTRLTVL.

The chain recombines TRBV7-2 with TRBJ2-5, with D perhaps given as TRBD1 or TRBD2 (7 bases each). Germline-derived CDR1 and CDR2 are SGHTA and FQGNSA. The CDR3 totals 13 residues. V gave up 5 bases and J gave up 4 bases, with 11 bases separating them. CDR3 protein: CASSGGDRETQYF. Written as DNA, the CDR3 is TGTGCCAGCAGCGGGGGGGACAGAGAGACCCAGTACTTC.

This clonotype was seen a few times. This chain joins TRBV6-1 and TRBJ1-5, with D tentatively TRBD1 (6 bases). Germline CDR1 and CDR2: MNHNS and SASEGT. Deletions cut 1 base from V and 0 bases from J, with 7 bases between. This CDR3 comprises 15 residues. The CDR3 nucleotides read TGTGCCAGCAGTGAAGGGGGACATAGCAATCAGCCCCAGCATTTT. It translates to CASSEGGHSNQPQHF.

The chain recombines TRBV6-1 with TRBJ1-2; 9 bases are a match to TRBD1. Germline V lookup: CDR1 MNHNS, CDR2 SASEGT. The junction had 14 bases not matched to a gene; V was cut back by 5 bases and J by 7 bases. The CDR3 loop spans 16 amino acids. CDR3 sequence: CASSPAPTGGIGGYTF. The CDR3 nucleotides read TGTGCCAGCAGTCCGGCCCCCACAGGGGGCATCGGTGGCTACACCTTC.